These 32 T cell receptor beta chains originate from one sample sequenced in a study of identical twins. TCRdb re-called the 5' RACE reads through MiXCR, storing one row per CDR3 protein. The sample has fewer than 550,000 distinct CDR3 sequences; roughly 15% are singletons. These same records also appear under a second study, on yellow fever vaccine responses in identical twins.

Sequencing was done on a sample of CD4+ T cells sorted from blood. Receptors were obtained from a woman aged 18-30 years in good health.

This chain links TRBV4-2 with TRBJ2-2; 14 nucleotides match TRBD2. Germline values: CDR1 LGHNA, CDR2 YNFKEQ. The J segment lost 1 base and the V segment lost 11 bases, leaving 12 bases of the junction unmatched. This CDR3 comprises 18 residues. CDR3 nucleotide sequence: TGTGCCGCCCACGGAGGGACTAGCGGGGGAATGAACACCGGGGAGCTGTTTTTT. This gives the protein CAAHGGTSGGMNTGELFF.

This clonotype was seen more than once but under ten times. The chain links TRBV24-1 to TRBJ1-1; TRBD1 agrees at 7 bases. V lost 1 base and J lost 10; bases outside the gene matches: 2. The CDR3 length is 12 residues. In germline, CDR1 is KGHDR, CDR2 SFDVKD. CDR3 residues: CATSDFGTVAFF. CDR3 bases: TGTGCCACCAGTGATTTCGGGACAGTAGCTTTCTTT.

The chain uses TRBV5-1 and TRBJ2-3, with TRBD2 as a possible D gene (5 bases). V was shortened by 1 base and J by 4 bases, with 13 bases between the two germline ends. Per germline, CDR1 SGHRS and CDR2 YFSETQ. CDR3 length equals 15 residues. In DNA form, the CDR3 reads TGCGCCAGCAGCTTGATCCGGGGATCGGCAGATACGCAGTATTTT. Translated, it gives CASSLIRGSADTQYF.

This clonotype was observed a few times. The chain is built from TRBV5-6 and TRBJ1-4; 9 bases line up with TRBD1. V lost 4 bases to trimming and J lost 8 bases; unmatched junction nucleotides: 12. This CDR3 contains 16 residues. Germline assignment: CDR1 SGHDT and CDR2 YYEEEE. The CDR3 loop is CASSVQGAGFKEKLFF. CDR3 sequence (DNA): TGTGCCAGCAGCGTACAGGGGGCTGGCTTTAAGGAAAAACTGTTTTTT.

V gene TRBV20-1 combines with J gene TRBJ2-1; the D gene is possibly TRBD2 (6 bases). Germline values: CDR1 DFQATT, CDR2 SNEGSKA (reference sequence). Trimming shortened V by 0 bases and J by 13 bases, and 16 bases separated the two germline ends. This CDR3 comprises 13 residues. DNA for the CDR3: TGCAGTGCTAGAGATCGACTAGACGGTCTTCAGTTCTTC. As protein: CSARDRLDGLQFF.

This clonotype appeared a few times. The gene calls are TRBV5-1 and TRBJ1-2; TRBD1 might be the D (5 bases). This CDR3 contains 13 residues. CDR1 and CDR2 (germline): SGHRS, YFSETQ. V dropped 0 bases and J dropped 11 bases, with 14 bases sitting between them. This CDR3 is CASSLDRLGGYTF. CDR3 nucleotide sequence: TGCGCCAGCAGCTTGGATAGGCTGGGGGGATACACCTTC.

This clonotype has only a few counts. J is TRBJ1-2 and V is TRBV20-1; no clear D. V was clipped by 5 bases and J by 8 bases, with 15 bases between them. Germline lookup yields CDR1 DFQATT and CDR2 SNEGSKA (reference sequence). The CDR3 has 12 residues. As DNA, the CDR3 is TGCAGTGCTCGGGTGACCGCGCAGGGCTACACCTTC. It specifies CSARVTAQGYTF.

The genes are TRBV27 and TRBJ2-2; the match to TRBD1 covers 9 bases. The CDR3 sequence is 15 residues long. Germline CDR1 is MNHEY and CDR2 is SMNVEV (reference sequence). J gave up 2 bases and V 10 bases, and 8 bases lay outside the gene matches. As DNA, the CDR3 is TGTGCCATAAGGGGGACAGGGACAAACACCGGGGAGCTGTTTTTT. Translated, it gives CAIRGTGTNTGELFF.

This sequence joins TRBV10-3 and TRBJ2-4; TRBD2 aligns across 7 bases. V shed 0 bases and J 0 bases; nucleotides not matched to a gene: 5. The CDR3 has 17 amino acids. Per germline, CDR1 ENHRY and CDR2 SYGVKD. CDR3 in DNA: TGTGCCATCAGTGAGTCGGGAGGGGCCCTAGCCAAAAACATTCAGTACTTC. Its protein product is CAISESGGALAKNIQYF.

This clonotype turned up a few times. This chain uses TRBV4-1 with TRBJ2-7; possible D gene TRBD2, 6 bases. The CDR3 covers 16 residues. V shed 0 bases and J shed 3 bases, with 15 bases lying between them. The germline V gene has CDR1 MGHRA and CDR2 YSYEKL. This chain's CDR3 is CASSQDLAGRDYEQYV. CDR3 in DNA: TGCGCCAGCAGCCAAGATTTGGCGGGACGGGACTACGAGCAGTACGTC.

Of note for this clonotype: This may come from a read error, since a much larger clone is one base off. The V and J genes are TRBV12-3 or TRBV12-4 and TRBJ2-7, with D perhaps TRBD1 or TRBD2 (6 bases each). The CDR3 extends over 17 amino acids. V was pared by 8 bases and J by 1 base, with 24 bases between. CDR3 amino acids: CASCPNPGQGTSYEQYF. In DNA form, the CDR3 reads TGTGCCAGCTGCCCCAACCCTGGGCAGGGGACTTCCTACGAGCAGTACTTC.

The sample holds a few counts of this clonotype. V usage is TRBV3-1 and J usage is TRBJ2-2; 7 nucleotides align to TRBD1. Looked up from germline, CDR1 is LGHDT and CDR2 is YNNKEL (reference sequence). V shed 6 bases, J shed 6 bases, and the junction held 4 bases outside the gene matches. CDR3 length equals 13 residues. In DNA form, the CDR3 reads TGTGCCAGCAGATCTAGGGGGCCCGGGGAGCTGTTTTTT. Translation: CASRSRGPGELFF.

This clonotype was seen only a few times. V is TRBV29-1 and J is TRBJ2-1; 7 bases are a match to TRBD2. The CDR3 consists of 14 residues. Germline V gene lookup returns CDR1 SQVTM and CDR2 ANQGSEA. The trim removed 7 bases at V and 6 bases at J, leaving 12 bases unmatched. CDR3 bases: TGCAGCGCCGACGGGGGGATTAGCATCAATGAGCAGTTCTTC. This sequence encodes CSADGGISINEQFF.

The rearrangement uses TRBV12-3 or TRBV12-4 and TRBJ1-2; TRBD1 matches at 8 bases. The junction had 3 bases not matched to a gene; V was cut back by 2 bases and J by 7 bases. The CDR3 is 13 residues long. The CDR3 here is CASSLWTGTGYTF. The CDR3 nucleotides are TGTGCCAGCAGTTTATGGACAGGGACTGGCTACACCTTC.

The CDR3 DNA follows: TGCAGTGCCTCAAAGAGCGGAAAATTCTACGAGCAGTACTTC. It is translated as CSASKSGKFYEQYF. This sequence joins TRBV20-1 and TRBJ2-7; a weak D match, TRBD2 (5 bases). The CDR3 covers 14 residues. V shed 6 bases and J shed 3 bases, with 18 bases lying between them. CDR1 and CDR2 (germline): DFQATT, SNEGSKA (reference sequence).

The table lists this clonotype with a few counts. The chain combines TRBV29-1 with TRBJ2-2, with unresolved D. Trimming took off 7 bases at V and 5 bases at J, with 11 bases between the two ends. Germline CDR1 SQVTM, CDR2 ANQGSEA. This CDR3 has 12 amino acids. CDR3 residues: CSGRQGTGELFF. As DNA, the CDR3 is TGCAGCGGGCGTCAAGGTACCGGGGAGCTGTTTTTT.

This rearrangement joins TRBV4-1 to TRBJ2-5, with 7 bases aligning to TRBD1. Germline CDR1 reads MGHRA; CDR2 reads YSYEKL. This CDR3 has 15 residues. Losses at the gene ends were 2 bases for V and 4 bases for J; bases not matched to a gene: 7. The CDR3 coding sequence is TGCGCCAGCAGCCAACGATACAGGGGATTAGAGACCCAGTACTTC. The encoded protein is CASSQRYRGLETQYF.

The chain is built from TRBV5-5 and TRBJ2-1; D remains unclear. The germline CDR1 and CDR2 sequences are SGHKS and YYEKEE (reference sequence). Deletions cut 4 bases from V and 1 base from J, with 15 bases between. The CDR3 length is 16 residues. The CDR3 bases are TGTGCCAGCAGCCACCCGGCAGGTCCATCCTACAATGAGCAGTTCTTC. Amino acid sequence: CASSHPAGPSYNEQFF.

The genes are TRBV29-1 and TRBJ2-1, with 12 bases identical to TRBD2. The CDR3 has 20 residues. Germline V lookup: CDR1 SQVTM, CDR2 ANQGSEA. Unmatched junction bases numbered 21, after V lost 5 bases and J lost 4 bases. The CDR3 loop reads CSVSASQINLAGGGYNEQFF. The CDR3, as DNA: TGCAGCGTTAGCGCTTCCCAGATAAACCTAGCGGGAGGGGGGTACAATGAGCAGTTCTTC.

This clonotype was observed at least ten times. The chain combines TRBV12-3 or TRBV12-4 with TRBJ1-2; D gene unclear. This CDR3 has 13 amino acids. Trimming pared 6 bases from V and 0 bases from J, leaving 8 bases between. As DNA, the CDR3 is TGTGCCAGCAGCCAGAAAGCTAACTATGGCTACACCTTC. Translated, it gives CASSQKANYGYTF.

This clonotype showed up just a few times. The chain recombines TRBV7-2 with TRBJ2-1; D gene ambiguous. The CDR3 is made up of 13 amino acids. V was cut by 1 base and J by 12 bases, with 13 bases left in between. Germline V gives CDR1 SGHTA, CDR2 FQGNSA. The CDR3 nucleotides read TGTGCCAGCAGCTTAGGGATAGTCTCAGTGCAGTTCTTC. It is translated as CASSLGIVSVQFF.

This clonotype was seen a few times. This chain links TRBV12-3 or TRBV12-4 with TRBJ2-3; the match to TRBD1 covers 10 bases. With 5 bases clipped from V and 0 bases from J, the junction kept 8 bases outside the gene matches. The CDR3 loop spans 17 amino acids. The CDR3 DNA follows: TGTGCCAGCAGTCCAGGGACAGGGGAAACTAGCACAGATACGCAGTATTTT. Amino acids: CASSPGTGETSTDTQYF.

This clonotype was detected a few times. The chain recombines TRBV20-1 with TRBJ2-2; 11 nucleotides line up with TRBD1. The germline V gene encodes CDR1 DFQATT and CDR2 SNEGSKA (reference sequence). V gave up 6 bases and J gave up 1 base; unmatched junction bases: 16. There are 19 residues in the CDR3. The CDR3 DNA sequence: TGCAGTGCCGAACTAGTGAGGGACAGGGGGTTGGTGAACACCGGGGAGCTGTTTTTT. Translated, it gives CSAELVRDRGLVNTGELFF.

This clonotype was counted only a few times. CDR3 loop: CSARDGGQGTDTQYF. CDR3 DNA sequence: TGCAGTGCTAGAGATGGGGGACAGGGCACAGATACGCAGTATTTT. The chain recombines TRBV20-1 with TRBJ2-3; 8 bases agree with TRBD1. V lost 0 bases, J lost 1 base, and 3 bases stayed unmatched. CDR1 and CDR2 from the germline V gene are DFQATT and SNEGSKA (reference sequence). The CDR3 covers 15 residues.

This clonotype has more than one count but fewer than ten. The chain links TRBV28 to TRBJ1-4; 7 bases agree with TRBD1. J gave up 13 bases and V 8 bases, and 22 bases lay outside the gene matches. The CDR3 sequence is 16 residues long. The germline CDR1 and CDR2 sequences are MDHEN and SYDVKM. CDR3 bases: TGTGCCAGCGGCCTAAAGGGGACAGTACTATCATACCCACTGTTTTTT. Translating gives CASGLKGTVLSYPLFF.

The genes are TRBV24-1 and TRBJ2-1; the D gene is possibly TRBD2 (6 bases). Between the trimmed V and J ends, which lost 4 bases and 3 bases, there was a span of 12 bases. This CDR3 comprises 15 residues. Germline CDR1 is KGHDR and CDR2 is SFDVKD. CDR3 residues: CATSEGGALYNEQFF. The DNA for the CDR3 is TGTGCCACCAGTGAAGGAGGGGCCCTCTACAATGAGCAGTTCTTC.

This clonotype was detected ten times or more. The chain joins TRBV5-1 to TRBJ1-1; TRBD1 agrees at 8 bases. Germline V lookup: CDR1 SGHRS, CDR2 YFSETQ. V dropped 4 bases and J dropped 1; count of bases not matched to a gene: 3. The CDR3 is 14 amino acids. DNA for the CDR3: TGCGCCAGCAGCGGCGGGACAGGGAACACTGAAGCTTTCTTT. Translated: CASSGGTGNTEAFF.

The rearrangement joins TRBV2 to TRBJ2-7; no firm D call. V gave up 4 bases and J gave up 5 bases, with 15 bases separating them. Germline V CDR1 and CDR2: SNHLY, FYNNEI. The CDR3 runs 14 residues. CDR3 sequence (DNA): TGTGCCAGCAGTGTTAGTGGGCAGATCAACGAGCAGTACTTC. It is translated as CASSVSGQINEQYF.

This clonotype turned up a few times. The rearrangement uses TRBV25-1 and TRBJ2-2; TRBD1 might be the D (5 bases). Germline lookup yields CDR1 MGHDK and CDR2 SYGVNS. Trimming stripped 2 bases from V and 5 bases from J, with 12 bases between. The CDR3 contains 15 residues. The CDR3 nucleotides read TGTGCCAGCAGTGAAAACAGGCCCGCAACCGGGGAGCTGTTTTTT. Translation gives CASSENRPATGELFF. Looking up the rest from reference TRBV25-1 and TRBJ2-2 gives the full variable domain: EADIYQTPRYLVIGTGKKITLECSQTMGHDKMYWYQQDPGMELHLIHYSYGVNSTEKGDLSSESTVSRIRTEHFPLTLESARPSHTSQYLCASSENRPATGELFFGEGSRLTVL.

The table lists this clonotype with a few counts. The chain recombines TRBV12-3 or TRBV12-4 with TRBJ1-4; 7 nucleotides match TRBD1. The length of the CDR3 is 13 residues. Unmatched junction bases numbered 7, after V lost 7 bases and J lost 8 bases. The CDR3 nucleotides read TGTGCCAGCACGACAGGGAGAAGAGAAAAACTGTTTTTT. This encodes CASTTGRREKLFF.

This clonotype has only a few counts. This chain links TRBV11-2 with TRBJ2-2; tentatively, D is TRBD2 (5 bases). Looked up from germline, CDR1 is SGHAT and CDR2 is FQNNGV. The CDR3 has 16 amino acids. Trimming stripped 5 bases from V and 5 bases from J, with 18 bases between. The CDR3 DNA reads TGTGCCAGCAGCCTGACGCAACTAGTGGGGACCGGGGAGCTGTTTTTT. Protein: CASSLTQLVGTGELFF.

There are many counts of this clonotype. This chain uses TRBV24-1 with TRBJ1-5, with a tentative D call TRBD1 (5 bases). This CDR3 has 14 amino acids. Germline loops: CDR1 KGHDR, CDR2 SFDVKD. The ends were cut back, 3 bases at V and 9 bases at J, with 14 bases in the middle. The CDR3 protein is CATSDPRGKGPQHF. The CDR3 coding sequence is TGTGCCACCAGTGATCCGAGGGGAAAGGGGCCCCAGCATTTT.